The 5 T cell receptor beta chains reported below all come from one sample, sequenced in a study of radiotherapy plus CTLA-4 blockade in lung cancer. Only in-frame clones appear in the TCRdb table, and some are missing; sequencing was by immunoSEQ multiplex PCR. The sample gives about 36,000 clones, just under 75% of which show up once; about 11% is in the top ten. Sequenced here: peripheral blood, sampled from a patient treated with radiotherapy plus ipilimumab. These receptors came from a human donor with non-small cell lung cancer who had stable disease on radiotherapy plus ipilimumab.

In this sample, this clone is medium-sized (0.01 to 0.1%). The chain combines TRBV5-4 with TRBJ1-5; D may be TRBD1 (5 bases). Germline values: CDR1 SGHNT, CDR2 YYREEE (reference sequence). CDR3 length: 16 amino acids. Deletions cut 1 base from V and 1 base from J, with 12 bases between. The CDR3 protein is CASSLMGGGSNQPQHF. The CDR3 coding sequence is TGTGCCAGCAGCTTGATGGGGGGTGGAAGCAATCAGCCCCAGCATTTT.

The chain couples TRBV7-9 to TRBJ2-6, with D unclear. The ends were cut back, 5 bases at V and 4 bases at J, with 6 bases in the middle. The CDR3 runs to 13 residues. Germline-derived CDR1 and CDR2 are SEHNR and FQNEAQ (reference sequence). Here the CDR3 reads CASSRSGANVLTF. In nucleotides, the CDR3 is TGTGCCAGCAGCCGGTCAGGGGCCAACGTCCTGACTTTC.

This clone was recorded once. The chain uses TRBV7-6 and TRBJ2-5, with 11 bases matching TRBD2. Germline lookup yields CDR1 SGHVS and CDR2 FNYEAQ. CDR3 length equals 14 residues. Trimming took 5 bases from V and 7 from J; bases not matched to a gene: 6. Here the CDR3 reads CASSVSGGAGTQYF. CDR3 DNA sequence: TGTGCCAGCAGCGTTAGCGGGGGGGCTGGGACCCAGTACTTC.

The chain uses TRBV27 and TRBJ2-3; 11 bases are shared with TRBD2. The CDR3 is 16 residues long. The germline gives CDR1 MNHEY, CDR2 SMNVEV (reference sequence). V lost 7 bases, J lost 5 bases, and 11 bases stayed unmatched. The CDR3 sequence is CASKPLAGETRDTQYF. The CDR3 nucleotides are TGTGCCAGCAAACCACTAGCGGGGGAAACCAGAGATACGCAGTATTTT.

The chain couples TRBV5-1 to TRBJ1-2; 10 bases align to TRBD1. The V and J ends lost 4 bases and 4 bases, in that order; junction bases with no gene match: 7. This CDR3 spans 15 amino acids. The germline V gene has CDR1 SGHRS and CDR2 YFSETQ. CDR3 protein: CASSDRDRGIYGYTF. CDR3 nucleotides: TGCGCCAGCAGCGACCGGGACAGGGGTATCTATGGCTACACCTTC. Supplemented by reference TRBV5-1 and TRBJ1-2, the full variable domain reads KAGVTQTPRYLIKTRGQQVTLSCSPISGHRSVSWYQQTPGQGLQFLFEYFSETQRNKGNFPGRFSGRQFSNSRSEMNVSTLELGDSALYLCASSDRDRGIYGYTFGSGTRLTVV.